The 32 T cell receptor beta chains below were found in one sample sequenced in a study of CD4+ T cells in melanoma. Only in-frame clones appear in the TCRdb table, and some are missing; sequencing was by immunoSEQ multiplex PCR. The table has 11,000 to 15,000 clones, around 68% seen once. Sequencing input: cells from a culture (not recorded whether cultured in vitro). These receptors were collected from a human donor with melanoma.

This sequence joins TRBV10-3 and TRBJ1-4; TRBD1 aligns across 10 bases. The V segment lost 5 bases and the J segment 5 bases; nucleotides outside the gene matches: 2. Germline V gene lookup returns CDR1 ENHRY and CDR2 SYGVKD. The CDR3 has 14 residues. The CDR3 protein is CAISRDRGNEKLFF. CDR3 DNA sequence: TGTGCCATCAGTCGGGACAGGGGCAATGAAAAACTGTTTTTT.

V is TRBV6-6 and J is TRBJ1-2; no firm D call. Trimming removed 4 bases from V and 8 bases from J, with 17 bases in between. The CDR3 is 14 residues long. Germline V gene data show CDR1 as MNHNY and CDR2 as SVGAGI (reference sequence). CDR3 residues: CASSSSAQAGGYTF. For the CDR3, the DNA is TGTGCCAGCAGTTCCTCGGCGCAGGCGGGCGGCTACACCTTC.

The V and J genes are TRBV10-2 and TRBJ2-3; 8 bases agree with TRBD2. From germline, CDR1 is WSHSY and CDR2 SAAADI. J gave up 2 bases and V 6 bases, and 7 bases lay outside the gene matches. The CDR3 runs 15 residues. CDR3 DNA sequence: TGCGCCAGCAGACAGCGGGGGAGATCCACAGATACGCAGTATTTT. Encoded protein: CASRQRGRSTDTQYF.

This clone was seen a single time. The chain links TRBV18 to TRBJ1-2; TRBD1 might be the D (5 bases). CDR1 and CDR2 from the germline V gene are KGHSH and LQKENI. The CDR3 has 15 amino acids. V lost 3 bases and J 12 bases, leaving 23 bases between the germline ends. CDR3 DNA: TGTGCCAGCTCACCGGCAGGGTCGGTCCGGGCCGCCGACACCTTC. Protein product: CASSPAGSVRAADTF.

The J gene is TRBJ1-1, the V gene TRBV5-4; D might be TRBD1 (5 bases). With 3 bases removed from V and 0 bases from J, the gap between germline ends came to 9 bases. Germline values: CDR1 SGHNT, CDR2 YYREEE (reference sequence). The CDR3 loop spans 14 amino acids. The CDR3 spells CASSWGLLNTEAFF. The CDR3 nucleotides are TGTGCCAGCAGCTGGGGACTGCTGAACACTGAAGCTTTCTTT.

The chain has TRBV19 and TRBJ2-2; D is uncertain. The CDR3 consists of 14 residues. CDR1 is LNHDA, CDR2 SQIVND, per germline (reference sequence). Trimming took 6 bases from V and 0 from J, leaving 8 bases between them. The CDR3 nucleotides are TGTGCCAGTAGGACGACCTCGAACACCGGGGAGCTGTTTTTT. Residues: CASRTTSNTGELFF.

The genes are TRBV19 and TRBJ1-5; no reliable D call. V was clipped by 3 bases and J by 2 bases, with 17 bases between them. CDR3 length equals 17 residues. Per the germline V gene, CDR1 is LNHDA and CDR2 is SQIVND (reference sequence). The CDR3 bases are TGTGCCAGTAGTATTCCCCCCGCAGCGAGGGGCAATCAGCCCCAGCATTTT. Residues: CASSIPPAARGNQPQHF.

The V and J genes are TRBV12-5 and TRBJ1-6; 7 nucleotides match TRBD1. From germline, CDR1 is LGHNT and CDR2 FRNRAP. The V segment lost 2 bases and the J segment 4 bases; nucleotides outside the gene matches: 5. This CDR3 is 16 amino acids long. In DNA form, the CDR3 reads TGTGCTAGTGGTTTGAAGACAGGGAGTTATAATTCACCCCTCCACTTT. Protein: CASGLKTGSYNSPLHF.

This rearrangement joins TRBV4-1 to TRBJ1-5, with D hard to call. The CDR3 contains 15 residues. Trimming shortened V by 0 bases and J by 13 bases, and 19 bases separated the two germline ends. Germline CDR1 MGHRA, CDR2 YSYEKL. CDR3 protein: CASSQDGNSGRAQHF. CDR3 sequence (DNA): TGCGCCAGCAGCCAAGATGGTAATTCTGGGAGGGCTCAGCATTTT.

This clone was seen a single time. The chain links TRBV6-6 to TRBJ1-1, with no clear D. Germline V gene data show CDR1 as MNHNY and CDR2 as SVGAGI (reference sequence). Between the trimmed V and J ends, which lost 2 bases and 4 bases, there was a span of 2 bases. CDR3 size: 11 residues. CDR3 loop: CASSYSTEAFF. The CDR3 nucleotides read TGTGCCAGCAGTTACAGCACTGAAGCTTTCTTT.

V gene TRBV11-3 combines with J gene TRBJ2-2; D gene uncertain. CDR3 size: 13 residues. Deletions cut 5 bases from V and 8 bases from J, with 12 bases between. CDR1 is SGHNT, CDR2 YENEEA, per germline. The CDR3 DNA reads as TGTGCCAGCAGCCCTATGGGGAAGGGGGAGCTGTTTTTT. It specifies CASSPMGKGELFF.

This clone showed up just once. CDR3 DNA: TGTGCCTGGAGTCTGGGACAGAGTAATGAAAAACTGTTTTTT. Its protein product is CAWSLGQSNEKLFF. V is TRBV30 and J is TRBJ1-4; 7 bases line up with TRBD1. The CDR3 runs 14 residues. J lost 4 bases, V lost 2 bases, and 4 bases had no gene match. The germline gives CDR1 GTSNPN, CDR2 SVGIG (reference sequence).

The chain employs TRBV6-1 and TRBJ2-1, with unresolved D. Looked up from germline, CDR1 is MNHNS and CDR2 is SASEGT. Trimming shortened V by 1 base and J by 7 bases, and 8 bases separated the two germline ends. The length of the CDR3 is 13 residues. The CDR3 spells CASSEVWGNEQFF. In DNA form, the CDR3 reads TGTGCCAGCAGTGAAGTTTGGGGTAATGAGCAGTTCTTC.

The chain is built from TRBV27 and TRBJ2-5; TRBD1 matches 7 bases. Germline V gives CDR1 MNHEY, CDR2 SMNVEV (reference sequence). With V trimmed by 4 bases and J by 2 bases, 7 bases remained unmatched. This CDR3 has 15 amino acids. CDR3 DNA sequence: TGTGCCAGCAGTTCCGGTGACAGGGAACAAGAGACCCAGTACTTC. Residues: CASSSGDREQETQYF.

The chain links TRBV5-1 to TRBJ2-7, with unresolved D. Germline assignment: CDR1 SGHRS and CDR2 YFSETQ. The V end was cut by 0 bases, the J end by 1 base, with 5 bases between. CDR3 length equals 13 residues. The CDR3 DNA sequence: TGCGCCAGCAGCTTGGTAATGTCCTACGAGCAGTACTTC. It encodes CASSLVMSYEQYF.

This chain joins TRBV6-5 and TRBJ2-5, with no clear D. This CDR3 comprises 14 residues. Germline V lookup: CDR1 MNHEY, CDR2 SVGAGI. The V end lost 0 bases, the J end lost 5 bases, and 10 bases lay between the germline ends. The CDR3 loop is CASSYSKITETQYF. The CDR3 DNA follows: TGTGCCAGCAGTTACTCAAAGATTACGGAGACCCAGTACTTC.

The chain uses TRBV30 and TRBJ2-3; TRBD1 agrees at 9 bases. The CDR3 extends over 14 amino acids. Germline trimming cut 4 bases from V and 2 bases from J; bases unmatched to any gene: 4. Looked up from germline, CDR1 is GTSNPN and CDR2 is SVGIG (reference sequence). CDR3 amino acids: CAWTQGASTDTQYF. CDR3 bases: TGTGCCTGGACACAGGGGGCCTCCACAGATACGCAGTATTTT.

The V and J genes are TRBV7-9 and TRBJ2-3, with 10 bases lining up with TRBD2. J lost 1 base, V lost 3 bases, and 7 bases had no gene match. The CDR3 has 17 amino acids. Germline CDR1 SEHNR, CDR2 FQNEAQ (reference sequence). The CDR3 nucleotides are TGTGCCAGCAGCTTGGCCGCTAGCGGGGGAGGCACAGATACGCAGTATTTT. Protein: CASSLAASGGGTDTQYF.

This clone has more than one count but fewer than ten. The rearrangement joins TRBV9 to TRBJ1-2; D possibly corresponds to TRBD1 (5 bases). The CDR3 length is 15 residues. V was shortened by 6 bases and J by 4 bases, with 19 bases between the two germline ends. Germline values: CDR1 SGDLS, CDR2 YYNGEE. The CDR3 is CASTGGGKSAYGYTF. In DNA form, the CDR3 reads TGTGCCAGCACTGGGGGGGGGAAAAGCGCCTATGGCTACACCTTC.

In its sample, this clone was seen once. The rearrangement uses TRBV7-8 and TRBJ2-7; D may match TRBD1 or TRBD2 (5 bases each). In germline, CDR1 is SGHVS, CDR2 FQNEAQ. The CDR3 contains 15 residues. V lost 4 bases and J 4 bases, leaving 17 bases between the germline ends. CDR3 amino acids: CASSSTGTLNYEQYF. The CDR3 nucleotides read TGTGCCAGCAGCTCCACCGGGACGTTGAATTACGAGCAGTACTTC. The whole variable domain, filled in from reference TRBV7-8 and TRBJ2-7, reads GAGVSQSPRYKVAKRGQDVALRCDPISGHVSLFWYQQALGQGPEFLTYFQNEAQLDKSGLPSDRFFAERPEGSVSTLKIQRTQQEDSAVYLCASSSTGTLNYEQYFGPGTRLTVT.

In the case of this clone: Germline is not matched at one junction end, which may reflect a read error. The V gene is TRBV10-3, the J gene TRBJ1-2, with D possibly TRBD1 on 5 matching bases. CDR3 length: 13 amino acids. CDR1 ENHRY and CDR2 SYGVKD come from the germline V gene. CDR3 loop: CASSYQGDYGYTF. As DNA, the CDR3 is TGTGCCAGCAGTTATCAGGGTGACTATGGCTACACCTTC.

The chain carries TRBV6-5 and TRBJ1-6, with 7 nucleotides matching TRBD1. The CDR3 extends over 16 amino acids. The V gene's germline CDR1 is MNHEY and CDR2 SVGAGI. The ends lost 2 bases at V and 10 bases at J; junction bases unmatched: 11. The CDR3 loop is CASSYNHDRVRSPLHF. In DNA, the CDR3 is TGTGCCAGCAGTTACAATCATGACAGGGTGCGCTCACCCCTCCACTTT.

This sequence joins TRBV5-4 and TRBJ2-1; 11 nucleotides line up with TRBD1. After removal of 4 bases from V and 5 bases from J, the junction contained 11 bases not matched to a gene. This CDR3 has 17 amino acids. Germline V CDR1 and CDR2: SGHNT, YYREEE (reference sequence). The CDR3 nucleotides read TGTGCCAGCAGCCTAGGACAGGGGGCGGCGGTAAACAATGAGCAGTTCTTC. Its translation: CASSLGQGAAVNNEQFF.

In this sample, this clone is medium-sized (0.01 to 0.1%). The chain combines TRBV4-2 with TRBJ2-3, with 9 nucleotides matching TRBD2. This CDR3 has 17 amino acids. In germline, CDR1 is LGHNA, CDR2 YNFKEQ. Losses at the gene ends were 4 bases for V and 6 bases for J; bases not matched to a gene: 14. The CDR3 spells CASSRSSAGGLSDTQYF. The CDR3 coding sequence is TGTGCCAGCAGCCGATCCTCAGCGGGGGGCCTGTCGGATACGCAGTATTTT.

This clone was picked up a small number of times. This CDR3 is also generated by other DNA sequences in the sample. The V and J genes are TRBV2 and TRBJ2-7; possibly TRBD2 for D (6 bases). Germline CDR1 is SNHLY and CDR2 is FYNNEI. Trimming left V 4 bases short and J 3 bases short, with 13 bases between. The CDR3 is made up of 14 amino acids. The CDR3 DNA reads as TGTGCCAGCAGTGCAACGGGACTCGGCTACGAGCAGTACTTC. Its translation: CASSATGLGYEQYF.

The gene calls are TRBV6-5 and TRBJ2-7; no definite D call. Trimming removed 5 bases from V and 2 bases from J, with 10 bases in between. CDR3 length: 13 amino acids. Germline V CDR1 and CDR2: MNHEY, SVGAGI. The DNA of the CDR3 is TGTGCCAGCAGTCGTCTAGATACCTACGAGCAGTACTTC. Translating it yields CASSRLDTYEQYF.

The V and J genes are TRBV2 and TRBJ2-3; 7 bases fit TRBD2. Germline CDR1 is SNHLY and CDR2 is FYNNEI. There are 11 residues in the CDR3. The ends lost 5 bases at V and 8 bases at J; junction bases unmatched: 1. CDR3 nucleotides: TGTGCCAGCAGTCGGGGGGTTACGCAGTATTTT. This codes for CASSRGVTQYF.

The rearrangement links TRBV5-1 to TRBJ2-1; possibly TRBD1 or TRBD2 for D (5 bases each). This CDR3 has 15 amino acids. Deletions cut 5 bases from V and 8 bases from J, with 20 bases between. Germline V CDR1 and CDR2: SGHRS, YFSETQ. CDR3 amino acids: CASSALGTPAHEQFF. Here the CDR3 DNA reads TGCGCCAGCAGTGCCTTAGGGACCCCGGCACATGAGCAGTTCTTC. Full variable domain (rest looked up from reference TRBV5-1 and TRBJ2-1): KAGVTQTPRYLIKTRGQQVTLSCSPISGHRSVSWYQQTPGQGLQFLFEYFSETQRNKGNFPGRFSGRQFSNSRSEMNVSTLELGDSALYLCASSALGTPAHEQFFGPGTRLTVL.

This chain connects TRBV2 to TRBJ1-2; TRBD1 matches 7 bases. V was pared by 4 bases and J by 4 bases, with 3 bases of the junction left unmatched. This CDR3 region has 13 residues. CDR1 and CDR2 from the germline V gene are SNHLY and FYNNEI. CDR3 loop: CASSGTGSYGYTF. The DNA for the CDR3 is TGTGCCAGCAGTGGGACAGGTTCCTATGGCTACACCTTC.

The rearrangement uses TRBV9 and TRBJ2-7; 13 bases align to TRBD2. V lost 4 bases, J lost 7 bases, and 11 bases stayed unmatched. CDR1 and CDR2 from the germline V gene are SGDLS and YYNGEE. The CDR3 totals 16 residues. The CDR3 nucleotides read TGTGCCAGCAGCCCAGGACTAGCGGGGGCCTGGGGGGAGCAGTACTTC. It translates to CASSPGLAGAWGEQYF.

This chain joins TRBV14 and TRBJ1-1; D remains ambiguous. The CDR3 loop spans 15 amino acids. Trimming stripped 1 base from V and 0 bases from J, with 9 bases between. The V gene's germline CDR1 is SGHDN and CDR2 FVKESK. The DNA for the CDR3 is TGTGCCAGCAGCCAAGGACCTTCCATGAACACTGAAGCTTTCTTT. It yields the protein CASSQGPSMNTEAFF.

V usage is TRBV11-2 and J usage is TRBJ2-7; 10 nucleotides agree with TRBD1. Germline trimming cut 3 bases from V and 1 base from J; bases unmatched to any gene: 6. Germline values: CDR1 SGHAT, CDR2 FQNNGV. CDR3 length: 16 residues. CDR3 DNA: TGTGCCAGCAGCTTTTCAGGGACAGGGGTGTCCTACGAGCAGTACTTC. It specifies CASSFSGTGVSYEQYF.